This entry lists 26 T cell receptor beta chains sequenced from one sample in a study of T cells in tuberculosis. Method: immunoSEQ multiplex PCR; TCRdb's copy keeps in-frame clones and lacks some. Here the sample spans around 60,000 clones, 81% being singletons. Cells were sorted from thawed PBMC rested overnight and stained with GMM-loaded CD1B tetramer, viability dye and anti-CD3. CD1B tetramers were loaded with Rhodococcus equi-derived C32 glucose monomycolate. Sequencing input: CD1b-GMM tetramer-negative cells sorted from PBMCs. These receptors were obtained from an adult woman with latent tuberculosis.

The V and J genes are TRBV5-1 and TRBJ2-1; TRBD2 agrees at 7 bases. Trimming cost V 0 bases and J 0 bases; bases outside gene matches: 3. The CDR3 loop spans 16 amino acids. CDR1 and CDR2 from the germline V gene are SGHRS and YFSETQ. CDR3 residues: CASSLAGGSSYNEQFF. The CDR3 DNA sequence: TGCGCCAGCAGCTTGGCCGGGGGGAGCTCCTACAATGAGCAGTTCTTC. The full variable domain, its missing parts supplied by reference TRBV5-1 and TRBJ2-1, is KAGVTQTPRYLIKTRGQQVTLSCSPISGHRSVSWYQQTPGQGLQFLFEYFSETQRNKGNFPGRFSGRQFSNSRSEMNVSTLELGDSALYLCASSLAGGSSYNEQFFGPGTRLTVL.

This rearrangement joins TRBV6-1 to TRBJ2-7; TRBD1 matches 7 bases. Germline CDR1 is MNHNS and CDR2 is SASEGT. The CDR3 has 13 residues. The V gene end was trimmed by 8 bases and the J gene end by 0 bases; junction bases not matched to a gene: 4. The CDR3 DNA reads as TGTGCCAGCGGGGGACAGAACTCCTACGAGCAGTACTTC. Translated: CASGGQNSYEQYF.

This clone was observed a few times. The chain joins TRBV28 to TRBJ2-4; tentatively, D is TRBD2 (6 bases). The V end was cut by 4 bases, the J end by 1 base, with 20 bases between. This CDR3 comprises 18 residues. Germline CDR1 is MDHEN and CDR2 is SYDVKM. The CDR3 sequence: CASSSLGPGGRAKNIQYF. CDR3 DNA sequence: TGTGCCAGCAGTTCCCTTGGCCCTGGGGGGAGGGCCAAAAACATTCAGTACTTC. The full variable domain, in which reference TRBV28 and TRBJ2-4 provide the parts outside the CDR3, is DVKVTQSSRYLVKRTGEKVFLECVQDMDHENMFWYRQDPGLGLRLIYFSYDVKMKEKGDIPEGYSVSREKKERFSLILESASTNQTSMYLCASSSLGPGGRAKNIQYFGAGTRLSVL.

CDR3 sequence: CASSLDTGSYNEQFF. The CDR3 region has the DNA TGTGCCAGCAGTTTAGACACAGGCTCCTACAATGAGCAGTTCTTC. V usage is TRBV28 and J usage is TRBJ2-1, with D tentatively TRBD1 (5 bases). The germline V and J ends were trimmed by 2 bases and 0 bases, with 8 bases remaining between them. The CDR3 runs 15 residues. Per the germline V gene, CDR1 is MDHEN and CDR2 is SYDVKM.

The rearrangement links TRBV27 to TRBJ2-1, with 11 bases matching TRBD2. J lost 2 bases, V lost 3 bases, and 3 bases had no gene match. Germline CDR1 and CDR2: MNHEY and SMNVEV (reference sequence). The CDR3 is 16 residues long. CDR3 in amino acids: CASSFILAGAYNEQFF. As DNA, the CDR3 is TGTGCCAGCAGTTTTATACTAGCGGGAGCCTACAATGAGCAGTTCTTC.

This chain joins TRBV6-6 and TRBJ2-2; D remains unclear. Germline V gives CDR1 MNHNY, CDR2 SVGAGI (reference sequence). The CDR3 has 13 residues. Trimming removed 6 bases at V and 2 bases at J, with 7 bases between. CDR3 nucleotide sequence: TGTGCCAGCAGATCCCTAAACACCGGGGAGCTGTTTTTT. This codes for CASRSLNTGELFF.

V and J are TRBV5-6 and TRBJ1-1; D is possibly TRBD1 (6 bases). V was cut by 4 bases and J by 6 bases, with 13 bases left in between. The CDR3 consists of 13 residues. Per germline, CDR1 SGHDT and CDR2 YYEEEE. DNA for the CDR3: TGTGCCAGCAGCCCCACAGGGTTCGCTGAAGCTTTCTTT. Translation gives CASSPTGFAEAFF.

This clone appeared a single time. The chain carries TRBV7-2 and TRBJ2-7; TRBD2 matches 10 bases. V gave up 5 bases and J gave up 4 bases; unmatched junction bases: 5. Germline V gene sequence: CDR1 SGHTA, CDR2 FQGNSA. The CDR3 contains 14 residues. DNA for the CDR3: TGTGCCAGCAGCCCCGGACTAGCGGAGTACGAGCAGTACTTC. Its protein is CASSPGLAEYEQYF. Full variable domain (remainder filled in from reference TRBV7-2 and TRBJ2-7): GAGVSQSPSNKVTEKGKDVELRCDPISGHTALYWYRQSLGQGLEFLIYFQGNSAPDKSGLPSDRFSAERTGGSVSTLTIQRTQQEDSAVYLCASSPGLAEYEQYFGPGTRLTVT.

The chain combines TRBV11-3 with TRBJ1-1; the match to TRBD1 covers 7 bases. Trimming took 4 bases from V and 1 from J; bases not matched to a gene: 15. Germline assignment: CDR1 SGHNT and CDR2 YENEEA. The CDR3 is 18 residues long. DNA of the CDR3: TGTGCCAGCAGCTCACAGGGGCCTTGGGGGGTGTGGAACACTGAAGCTTTCTTT. The encoded protein is CASSSQGPWGVWNTEAFF.

V and J are TRBV7-2 and TRBJ1-5, with a tentative D call TRBD1 (5 bases). Germline CDR1 is SGHTA and CDR2 is FQGNSA. This CDR3 has 16 residues. Deletions cut 1 base from V and 4 bases from J, with 14 bases between. CDR3 in DNA: TGTGCCAGCAGCTTAGTCGGGGGAAATGGAAATCAGCCCCAGCATTTT. It codes for CASSLVGGNGNQPQHF.

V usage is TRBV11-2 and J usage is TRBJ2-7, with 7 bases that match TRBD1. The J segment lost 2 bases and the V segment lost 1 base, leaving 2 bases of the junction unmatched. Per germline, CDR1 SGHAT and CDR2 FQNNGV. CDR3 length: 14 amino acids. The chain's CDR3 is CASSLVQGAYEQYF. CDR3 nucleotides: TGTGCCAGCAGCTTAGTGCAGGGGGCCTACGAGCAGTACTTC.

J is TRBJ1-6 and V is TRBV27; maybe TRBD1 (6 bases). Germline CDR1 reads MNHEY; CDR2 reads SMNVEV (reference sequence). V was clipped by 7 bases and J by 8 bases, with 21 bases between them. The CDR3 sequence is 16 residues long. CDR3: CASTSFRGAGDSPLHF. For the CDR3, the DNA is TGTGCCAGCACCTCCTTCCGGGGGGCTGGGGATTCACCCCTCCACTTT.

About this clone itself: A junction boundary mismatches the germline segment, possibly from a read error. J is TRBJ1-2 and V is TRBV10-1; the D gene is possibly TRBD1 (5 bases). CDR1 is WNHNN and CDR2 is SYGVQD in the germline V gene (reference sequence). The CDR3 runs to 11 residues. The CDR3 protein is CASSQQINQGF. CDR3 bases: TGCGCCAGCAGTCAACAGATAAATCAGGGCTTC.

The chain employs TRBV7-2 and TRBJ1-1, with a weak D call TRBD1 (5 bases). V lost 5 bases and J 0 bases, leaving 16 bases between the germline ends. CDR1 is SGHTA, CDR2 FQGNSA, per germline. The CDR3 covers 16 residues. DNA of the CDR3: TGTGCCAGCAGCCCAGCCTCCAGGGTCATGAACACTGAAGCTTTCTTT. Protein product: CASSPASRVMNTEAFF.

In this sample, this clone turned up once. The rearrangement joins TRBV5-1 to TRBJ2-1; TRBD2 aligns across 13 bases. The germline V gene has CDR1 SGHRS and CDR2 YFSETQ. The ends lost 4 bases at V and 5 bases at J; junction bases unmatched: 9. This CDR3 is built from 17 residues. The CDR3 DNA follows: TGCGCCAGCAGCCTGGATATGGGGACTAGCGGGGACAATGAGCAGTTCTTC. Protein sequence: CASSLDMGTSGDNEQFF. The full variable domain, rest sourced from reference TRBV5-1 and TRBJ2-1, is KAGVTQTPRYLIKTRGQQVTLSCSPISGHRSVSWYQQTPGQGLQFLFEYFSETQRNKGNFPGRFSGRQFSNSRSEMNVSTLELGDSALYLCASSLDMGTSGDNEQFFGPGTRLTVL.

The chain carries TRBV6-1 and TRBJ2-1; the match to TRBD2 covers 11 bases. This CDR3 contains 15 residues. V was clipped by 4 bases and J by 3 bases; unmatched bases: 2. Germline V gives CDR1 MNHNS, CDR2 SASEGT. The CDR3 here is CASSVGTSGYNEQFF. The CDR3 DNA reads as TGTGCCAGCAGTGTCGGGACTAGCGGCTACAATGAGCAGTTCTTC.

This chain joins TRBV5-5 and TRBJ2-7, with D perhaps matching TRBD2 (6 bases). V lost 4 bases and J lost 1, with 12 bases in between. This CDR3 region has 14 residues. The germline CDR1 and CDR2 sequences are SGHKS and YYEKEE (reference sequence). CDR3 in amino acids: CASSLGLLSYEQYF. In nucleotides, the CDR3 is TGTGCCAGCAGCCTGGGACTCCTGTCCTACGAGCAGTACTTC.

This clone was observed a single time. This chain joins TRBV28 and TRBJ2-3, with TRBD2 matching over 14 bases. The CDR3 is 16 residues long. Per the germline V gene, CDR1 is MDHEN and CDR2 is SYDVKM. V lost 5 bases and J lost 5; bases outside the gene matches: 6. CDR3 DNA: TGTGCCAGCAGTCACTCCGGACTAGCGGGGGGAGATACGCAGTATTTT. This sequence encodes CASSHSGLAGGDTQYF. The full variable domain, its missing parts supplied by reference TRBV28 and TRBJ2-3, is DVKVTQSSRYLVKRTGEKVFLECVQDMDHENMFWYRQDPGLGLRLIYFSYDVKMKEKGDIPEGYSVSREKKERFSLILESASTNQTSMYLCASSHSGLAGGDTQYFGPGTRLTVL.

The chain joins TRBV6-5 to TRBJ2-2; no definite D call. Germline V gene lookup returns CDR1 MNHEY and CDR2 SVGAGI. Trimming cost V 0 bases and J 1 base, with 6 bases left between them. This CDR3 region has 15 residues. The CDR3 sequence: CASSYSRGNTGELFF. CDR3 coding DNA: TGTGCCAGCAGTTACTCGAGAGGGAACACCGGGGAGCTGTTTTTT.

V gene TRBV4-2 combines with J gene TRBJ2-7; possibly TRBD1 for D (6 bases). Trimming shortened V by 1 base and J by 3 bases, and 10 bases separated the two germline ends. CDR1 and CDR2 from the germline V gene are LGHNA and YNFKEQ. The CDR3 totals 14 residues. In nucleotides, the CDR3 is TGTGCCAGCAGCCAAGCACCGGACAGCTACGAGCAGTACTTC. Translating gives CASSQAPDSYEQYF.

The CDR3 spells CASSLRQGERSPLHF. The CDR3 DNA reads as TGCGCCAGCAGTCTCAGACAGGGGGAGCGTTCACCCCTCCACTTT. The V and J genes are TRBV23-1 and TRBJ1-6, with 9 bases lining up with TRBD1. TRBV23-1 is given ORF status, its function remaining uncertain. This CDR3 has 15 residues. V dropped 4 bases and J dropped 9; count of bases not matched to a gene: 7.

This clone was detected once. The V call is TRBV4-3, the J call TRBJ2-7, with D possibly TRBD2 on 5 matching bases. Germline assignment: CDR1 LGHNA and CDR2 YSLEER. The CDR3 runs to 14 residues. V was clipped by 0 bases and J by 5 bases, with 11 bases between them. The CDR3 is CASSQEALRDEQYF. For the CDR3, the DNA is TGCGCCAGCAGCCAAGAGGCGTTGAGGGACGAGCAGTACTTC.

The CDR3 here is CASSLIVRTARSEQYF. The CDR3 bases are TGTGCCAGCAGTTTAATAGTCCGGACAGCCCGTTCTGAGCAGTACTTC. This chain uses TRBV28 with TRBJ2-7; D possibly corresponds to TRBD1 (6 bases). Germline CDR1 reads MDHEN; CDR2 reads SYDVKM. V was pared by 2 bases and J by 7 bases, with 21 bases between. This CDR3 region has 16 residues.

The CDR3 reads CASFTGHRLSNTEAFF. CDR3 in DNA: TGTGCCAGCTTCACCGGTCACAGGCTGTCGAACACTGAAGCTTTCTTT. J is TRBJ1-1 and V is TRBV18; the D gene is possibly TRBD1 (5 bases). The CDR3 loop spans 16 amino acids. Per the germline V gene, CDR1 is KGHSH and CDR2 is LQKENI. V dropped 7 bases and J dropped 1 base, with 19 bases sitting between them.

This clone has just a few counts. The chain links TRBV7-2 to TRBJ2-1; tentatively, D is TRBD1 (5 bases). The CDR3 sequence is 14 residues long. Germline V CDR1 and CDR2: SGHTA, FQGNSA. V was trimmed by 2 bases and J by 15 bases, leaving 20 bases between them. The CDR3 coding sequence is TGTGCCAGCAGCTTAAGGGGTAGCATCCAATCTCGGTTCTTC. Translated: CASSLRGSIQSRFF.

This clone showed up just a few times. The chain links TRBV6-5 to TRBJ2-3, with D possibly TRBD1 on 6 matching bases. The germline V gene has CDR1 MNHEY and CDR2 SVGAGI. V dropped 5 bases and J dropped 6 bases, with 15 bases sitting between them. The CDR3 contains 14 residues. The CDR3 loop is CASSLGQLWDTQYF. CDR3 sequence (DNA): TGTGCCAGCAGTCTTGGACAGCTTTGGGATACGCAGTATTTT.